A selection of T cell receptor beta chains follows, all from one sample in a study of regulatory T cells in long-lasting Graves disease. From the multiplex PCR reads, TCRdb called clonotypes with MiXCR, one entry per CDR3 protein. The sample carries 700,000 or so distinct CDR3 sequences, 25% to 35% recorded once. The material sequenced was peripheral blood mononuclear cells (PBMCs), taken when the disease was refractory, from a patient treated with antithyroid drugs. These receptors all stem from a female donor with Graves disease. The CDR3 runs from the conserved cysteine through the conserved F or W. Fields, in order: J gene, D gene, clone size, V gene, CDR3 DNA, CDR3 protein. A D gene is named only where the DNA matches it firmly. Part of the rows lack a size; the others show once, few, many or a class for expanded clones.

J: TRBJ1-2; D: TRBD1; size: NA; V: TRBV20-1; DNA: TGCAGTGCTAGAAGACAGGGGGCCCCTAACTATGGCTACACCTTC; CDR3: CSARRQGAPNYGYTF
J: TRBJ2-2; D: NA; size: many; V: TRBV28; DNA: TGTGCCAGCCTGACCGGGGAGCTGTTTTTT; CDR3: CASLTGELFF
J: TRBJ1-2; D: NA; size: NA; V: TRBV6-2/TRBV6-3; DNA: TGTGCCAGCATTAAGGGCGGGGGATTCGGCTATGGCTACACCTTC; CDR3: CASIKGGGFGYGYTF
J: TRBJ1-5; D: NA; size: NA; V: TRBV15; DNA: TGTGCCACCAGCAGAGATGGGGGGGCAGGTCAGCCCCAGCATTTT; CDR3: CATSRDGGAGQPQHF
J: TRBJ2-7; D: TRBD1; size: NA; V: TRBV29-1; DNA: TGCAGCGTTTTCTGGGCAGGGGGCTACGAGCAGTACTTC; CDR3: CSVFWAGGYEQYF
J: TRBJ1-1; D: NA; size: NA; V: TRBV7-3; DNA: TGCGCCAGCAGCCTCCAATCGGGACCGGGACAGAACACTGAAGCTTTCTTT; CDR3: CASSLQSGPGQNTEAFF
J: TRBJ1-2; D: TRBD1; size: NA; V: TRBV6-5; DNA: TGTGCCAGCAGTTATTCCCTGGGGACAGGGGTCGGCTACACCTTC; CDR3: CASSYSLGTGVGYTF
J: TRBJ2-2; D: TRBD2; size: few; V: TRBV6-5; DNA: TGTGCCAGCAGTTACTCAACTAGCGGGAAACCCAACACCGGGGAGCTGTTTTTT; CDR3: CASSYSTSGKPNTGELFF
J: TRBJ1-1; D: NA; size: few; V: TRBV20-1; DNA: TGCAGTGCTTTCGCTGACGTGGTCACTGAAGCTTTCTTT; CDR3: CSAFADVVTEAFF
J: TRBJ2-7; D: TRBD1; size: many; V: TRBV27; DNA: TGTGCCAGCAGTTCCTCTGGGACAGGGTATCGGGAGCAGTACTTC; CDR3: CASSSSGTGYREQYF
J: TRBJ1-1; D: NA; size: few; V: TRBV3-1; DNA: TGTGCCAGCAGACGCGGGTGGGACACTGAAGCTTTCTTT; CDR3: CASRRGWDTEAFF
J: TRBJ1-5; D: TRBD1; size: few; V: TRBV20-1; DNA: TGCAGTGCTAGATTCGGACAGGGCGGACAGCCCCAGCATTTT; CDR3: CSARFGQGGQPQHF
J: TRBJ2-2; D: TRBD2; size: few; V: TRBV28; DNA: TGTGCCAGCAGTTTCCCCCGCGCGGGGGGCCCCGGGGAGCTGTTTTTT; CDR3: CASSFPRAGGPGELFF
J: TRBJ2-7; D: TRBD2; size: NA; V: TRBV20-1; DNA: TGCAGTGCTAGAGATTCAGCGGGAGTCTACGAGCAGTACTTC; CDR3: CSARDSAGVYEQYF
J: TRBJ1-1; D: NA; size: NA; V: TRBV30; DNA: TGTGCCTGGGGCACCGGGACATCTCGTGAAGCTTTCTTT; CDR3: CAWGTGTSREAFF
J: TRBJ1-6; D: NA; size: few; V: TRBV5-4; DNA: TGTGCCAGCAGCTTGGTGGGGGATTGGCCCCTCCACTTT; CDR3: CASSLVGDWPLHF